This TCR beta chain was sequenced during a study of cytomegalovirus exposure and HLA in healthy donors. Study-level points and caveats: Most TCR beta V segments were productive about 90% or about 30% of the time in an earlier analysis.

Points on this clone: As yet, its antigen is unknown. This sample also contains other DNA sequences that code for the same CDR3.

CDR3 length: 14 amino acids. V gave up 5 bases and J gave up 4 bases; unmatched junction bases: 2. Germline lookup yields CDR1 SGHTA and CDR2 FQGNSA. Both 60 Vbeta primers and 13 Jbeta primers went into the PCR. Sequencing was performed with immunoSEQ multiplex PCR; in TCRdb, only in-frame clones are kept and a portion is missing. Of 150,000 to 200,000 clones in the sample, around 81% were seen once. All donors participated as healthy donors of bone marrow. This clonotype originated in a woman aged 25 to 39 in good health and CMV-seropositive. Sequenced sample: PBMCs. V and J are TRBV7-2 and TRBJ1-5; the match to TRBD1 covers 10 bases. CDR3 DNA: TGTGCCAGCAGCCCGGACAGGGGGAATCAGCCCCAGCATTTT. It codes for CASSPDRGNQPQHF.